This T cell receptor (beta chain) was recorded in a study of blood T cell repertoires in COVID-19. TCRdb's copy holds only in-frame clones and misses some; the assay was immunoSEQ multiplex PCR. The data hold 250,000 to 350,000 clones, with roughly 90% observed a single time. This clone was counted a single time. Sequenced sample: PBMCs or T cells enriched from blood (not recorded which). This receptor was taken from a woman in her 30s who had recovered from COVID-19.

The CDR3 sequence: CASSLPPSGAFF. The DNA for the CDR3 is TGTGCCAGCAGTTTACCCCCATCAGGAGCTTTCTTT. The chain links TRBV28 to TRBJ1-1; D not resolved. This CDR3 contains 12 residues. Germline CDR1 is MDHEN and CDR2 is SYDVKM. Trimming removed 2 bases at V and 10 bases at J, with 11 bases between.